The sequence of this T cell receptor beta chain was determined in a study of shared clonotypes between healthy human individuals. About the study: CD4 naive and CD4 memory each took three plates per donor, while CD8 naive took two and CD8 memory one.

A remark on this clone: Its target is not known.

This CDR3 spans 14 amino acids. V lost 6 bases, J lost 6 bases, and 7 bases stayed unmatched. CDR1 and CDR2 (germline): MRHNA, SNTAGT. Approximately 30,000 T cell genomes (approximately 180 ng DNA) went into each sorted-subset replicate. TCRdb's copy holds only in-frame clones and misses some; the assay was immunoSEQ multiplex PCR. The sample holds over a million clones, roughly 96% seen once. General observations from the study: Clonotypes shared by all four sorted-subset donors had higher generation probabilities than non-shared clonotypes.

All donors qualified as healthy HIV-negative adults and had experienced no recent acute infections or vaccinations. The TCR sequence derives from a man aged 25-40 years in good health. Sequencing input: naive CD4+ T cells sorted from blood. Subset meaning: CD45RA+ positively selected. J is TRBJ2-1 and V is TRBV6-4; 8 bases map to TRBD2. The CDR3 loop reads CASSHGGLGNEQFF. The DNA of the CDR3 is TGTGCCAGCAGCCACGGGGGACTAGGCAATGAGCAGTTCTTC.